This T cell receptor (beta chain) appears in the sequencing data of a study of blood T cell repertoires in COVID-19. Study information: Whether acute or convalescent, the COVID-19 samples came from the United States, Italy and Spain. In each case, the material was cDNA or gDNA derived from T cells, B-cell-depleted T cells, or PBMCs.

Original methodology: Quantification of nucleated cells was approximated via reference gene primer amplification. Profiled with immunoSEQ multiplex PCR; TCRdb holds only in-frame clones, not every one. V, J and clone size reflect that table, while D and trimming were determined from the DNA. The table lists 110,000 to 150,000 clones, roughly 89% of them singletons, with under 4.5% in the top ten. The CDR3 spans 12 residues. V gave up 6 bases and J gave up 5 bases, with 9 bases separating them. CDR1 is LGHDT and CDR2 is YNNKEL in the germline V gene (reference sequence). Study members were between roughly 18 and 89 years old and lived in some 22 US regions.

This chain links TRBV3-1 (or the pseudogene TRBV3-2) with TRBJ2-3; TRBD1 might be the D (5 bases). The sample comprised PBMCs or T cells enriched from blood (not recorded which). The clonotype originates from a man aged 45-65 years who had recovered from COVID-19. The CDR3 loop is CASRQVGDTQYF. For the CDR3, the DNA is TGTGCCAGCAGACAGGTCGGAGATACGCAGTATTTT.